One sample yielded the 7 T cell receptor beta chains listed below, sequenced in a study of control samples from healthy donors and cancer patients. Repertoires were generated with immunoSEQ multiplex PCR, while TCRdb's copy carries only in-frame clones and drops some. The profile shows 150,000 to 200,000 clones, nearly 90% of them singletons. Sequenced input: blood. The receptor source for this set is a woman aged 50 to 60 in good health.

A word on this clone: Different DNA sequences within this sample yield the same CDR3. The chain's CDR3 is CASSLNRNTEAFF. CDR3 DNA sequence: TGTGCCAGCAGCTTAAATAGGAACACTGAAGCTTTCTTT. The chain carries TRBV5-8 and TRBJ1-1; no firm D call. V gave up 2 bases and J gave up 1 base, with 6 bases separating them. The CDR3 totals 13 residues. CDR1 and CDR2 from the germline V gene are SGHTS and YDEGEE.

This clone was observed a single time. The CDR3 spells CASSIGQGGQPQHF. CDR3 in DNA: TGTGCCAGTAGTATCGGGCAGGGAGGTCAGCCCCAGCATTTT. The chain uses TRBV19 and TRBJ1-5; D might be TRBD1 (5 bases). Germline V CDR1 and CDR2: LNHDA, SQIVND (reference sequence). The CDR3 totals 14 residues. Trimming pared 3 bases from V and 6 bases from J, leaving 12 bases between.

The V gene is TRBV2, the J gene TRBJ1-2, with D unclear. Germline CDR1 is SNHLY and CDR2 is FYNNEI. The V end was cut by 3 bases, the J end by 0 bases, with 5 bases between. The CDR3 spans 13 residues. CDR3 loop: CASSDQANYGYTF. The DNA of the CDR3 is TGTGCCAGCAGTGACCAGGCTAACTATGGCTACACCTTC.

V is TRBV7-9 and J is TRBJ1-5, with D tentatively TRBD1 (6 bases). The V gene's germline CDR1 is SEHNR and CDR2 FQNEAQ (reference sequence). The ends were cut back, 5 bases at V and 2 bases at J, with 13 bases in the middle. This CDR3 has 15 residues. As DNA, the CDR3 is TGTGCCAGCAGCCAAGGGGGGGGCGGCAATCAGCCCCAGCATTTT. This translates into CASSQGGGGNQPQHF.

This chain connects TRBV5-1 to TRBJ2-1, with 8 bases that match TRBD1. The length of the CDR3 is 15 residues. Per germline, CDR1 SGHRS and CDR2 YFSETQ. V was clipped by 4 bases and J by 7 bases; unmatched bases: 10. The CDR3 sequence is CASSPGDRTRNEQFF. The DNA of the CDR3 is TGCGCCAGCAGCCCAGGGGACAGGACAAGGAATGAGCAGTTCTTC.

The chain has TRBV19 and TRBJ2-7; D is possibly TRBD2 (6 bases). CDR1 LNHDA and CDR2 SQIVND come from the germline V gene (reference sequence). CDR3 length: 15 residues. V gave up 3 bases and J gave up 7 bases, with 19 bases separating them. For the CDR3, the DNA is TGTGCCAGTAGTATGCAGGGAGGCGGTTCTATGGAGCAGTACTTC. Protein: CASSMQGGGSMEQYF.

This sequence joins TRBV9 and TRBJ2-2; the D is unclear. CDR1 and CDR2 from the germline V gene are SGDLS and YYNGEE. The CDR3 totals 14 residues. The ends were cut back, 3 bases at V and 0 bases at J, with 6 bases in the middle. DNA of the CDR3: TGTGCCAGCAGCGCGACTTCGAACACCGGGGAGCTGTTTTTT. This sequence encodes CASSATSNTGELFF. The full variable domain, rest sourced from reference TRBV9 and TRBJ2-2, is DSGVTQTPKHLITATGQRVTLRCSPRSGDLSVYWYQQSLDQGLQFLIQYYNGEERAKGNILERFSAQQFPDLHSELNLSSLELGDSALYFCASSATSNTGELFFGEGSRLTVL.